These T cell receptor beta chains were read from a single sample in a study of CD4 T cells in relation to SARS-CoV-2 and coronaviruses. Antigens for these TCRs are unknown. The protocol was immunoSEQ multiplex PCR, while the TCRdb copy is restricted to in-frame clones and leaves out a portion. The table shows more than 15,000 clones, with around 78% occurring only once. Specimen: CD4+ T cells from PBMCs, cultured in vitro. Receptors were obtained from a human donor in good health. Each CDR3 is given with its conserved first and last residue. Fields, in order: J gene, V gene, CDR3 protein.

J: TRBJ2-2; V: TRBV2; CDR3: CASSRTANTGELFF
J: TRBJ2-3; V: TRBV6-1; CDR3: CASRQGPERGDTQYF
J: TRBJ2-2; V: TRBV5-1; CDR3: CASSSAQGRLTGELFF
J: TRBJ2-3; V: TRBV6-4; CDR3: CASSERETDTQYF
J: TRBJ1-1; V: TRBV19; CDR3: CASSILDREAFF
J: TRBJ2-5; V: TRBV3-1/TRBV3-2; CDR3: CASSPRTDQETQYF
J: TRBJ2-5; V: TRBV5-5; CDR3: CASSFGGEETQYF
J: TRBJ2-1; V: TRBV5-1; CDR3: CASSLGVGGPHNEQFF
J: TRBJ2-3; V: TRBV20-1; CDR3: CSASGGSTDTQYF
J: TRBJ2-3; V: TRBV28; CDR3: CASSLFSAESTDTQYF
J: TRBJ1-5; V: TRBV10-3; CDR3: CAISESAGTGGNQPQHF
J: TRBJ2-1; V: TRBV7-6; CDR3: CASSLDWLNSYNEQFF
J: TRBJ2-7; V: TRBV5-1; CDR3: CASSPTSGTLTPYEQYF
J: TRBJ1-5; V: TRBV11-2; CDR3: CASSPKDRGRFNQPQHF
J: TRBJ2-7; V: TRBV14; CDR3: CASSQDRGTGLGEQYF
J: TRBJ1-5; V: TRBV19; CDR3: CASSGNQPQHF
J: TRBJ2-6; V: TRBV2; CDR3: CASTRDRVLLSGANVLTF
J: TRBJ2-7; V: TRBV2; CDR3: CASRGTSGGYEQYF
J: TRBJ2-5; V: TRBV27; CDR3: CASSSLQGIQETQYF
J: TRBJ1-2; V: TRBV2; CDR3: CASSDGGTGGYGYTF
J: TRBJ1-1; V: TRBV2; CDR3: CASRTVNTEAFF
J: TRBJ2-3; V: TRBV7-3; CDR3: CASSLQGGLSTDTQYF
J: TRBJ1-2; V: TRBV7-8; CDR3: CASSPGQGLHYTF
J: TRBJ1-2; V: TRBV19; CDR3: CASSAQAPGYTF
J: TRBJ1-6; V: TRBV7-9; CDR3: CASSLGDSPLHF
J: TRBJ2-7; V: TRBV4-1; CDR3: CASSQPLAGVTFGYEQYF
J: TRBJ2-5; V: TRBV20-1; CDR3: CSASNQETQYF
J: TRBJ1-5; V: TRBV27; CDR3: CASSRTGGGNQPQHF